The sample holds a few counts of the clone carrying this T cell receptor beta chain. Its target is unknown. There were at least 6 micrograms of total RNA extracted from every sample. The data are from a study of blood T cells in healthy people across ages. Findings and limits, study-wide: Unknown CMV status may confound age-related changes in expanded clones.

Then a second PCR, running about 6 to 12 cycles, was carried out with a sample-barcoded 5' primer and a J-beta primer mix. From each sample, at least 3 million paired-end reads containing CDR3 were obtained. Via MiXCR, TCRdb re-called the 5' RACE reads, giving one row per CDR3 protein. The sample lists 550,000 to 700,000 distinct CDR3 sequences; 27% were seen once. The CDR3 totals 12 residues. Germline V gives CDR1 GTSNPN, CDR2 SVGIG (reference sequence). The V gene end was trimmed by 0 bases and the J gene end by 14 bases; junction bases not matched to a gene: 7. Sequenced input: blood. The chain combines TRBV30 with TRBJ2-1; 7 nucleotides match TRBD1. The sequence derives from a woman in her 70s in good health. Written as DNA, the CDR3 is TGTGCCTGGAGTGTACAAGGACAGGTGGAGTTCTTC. Translated, it gives CAWSVQGQVEFF.